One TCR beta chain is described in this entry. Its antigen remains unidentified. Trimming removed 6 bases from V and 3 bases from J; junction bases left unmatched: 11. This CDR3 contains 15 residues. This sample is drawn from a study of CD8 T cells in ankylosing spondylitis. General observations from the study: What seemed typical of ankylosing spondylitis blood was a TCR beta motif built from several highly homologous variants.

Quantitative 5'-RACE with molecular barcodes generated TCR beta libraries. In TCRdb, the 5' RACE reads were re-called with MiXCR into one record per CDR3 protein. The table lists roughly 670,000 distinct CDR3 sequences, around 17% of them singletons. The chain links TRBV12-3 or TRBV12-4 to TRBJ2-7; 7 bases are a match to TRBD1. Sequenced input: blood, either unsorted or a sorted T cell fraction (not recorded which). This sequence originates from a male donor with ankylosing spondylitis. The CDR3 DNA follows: TGTGCCAGCAGGTCCGACAGGGCCATTTACTACGAGCAGTACTTC. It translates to CASRSDRAIYYEQYF.